One sample yielded the 27 T cell receptor beta chains listed below, sequenced in a study of neoadjuvant nivolumab and ipilimumab in lung cancer. The assay was immunoSEQ multiplex PCR, and TCRdb's table has in-frame clones only and misses some. The sample records over 45,000 clones, 85% to 90% being singletons. Sequencing used blood, obtained before neoadjuvant nivolumab, alone or with ipilimumab. The receptors stem from an adult with non-small cell lung cancer. Some clones in this sample may be carry-over from other donors' samples.

This clone appeared a single time. The chain employs TRBV6-1 and TRBJ2-7; weak D call: TRBD2 (6 bases). The CDR3 has 15 residues. The V gene's germline CDR1 is MNHNS and CDR2 SASEGT. V lost 7 bases and J 2 bases, leaving 18 bases between the germline ends. The CDR3 bases are TGTGCCAGCAACTCCGGTAGCGGAGGCCCCTACGAGCAGTACTTC. This encodes CASNSGSGGPYEQYF.

This rearrangement joins TRBV20-1 to TRBJ2-7; D not resolved. V lost 1 base and J lost 4, with 5 bases in between. The germline V gene encodes CDR1 DFQATT and CDR2 SNEGSKA (reference sequence). The CDR3 has 11 amino acids. CDR3 amino acids: CSARARYEQYF. In nucleotides, the CDR3 is TGCAGTGCTAGAGCGCGATACGAGCAGTACTTC.

This clone showed up just a few times. The V and J genes are TRBV25-1 and TRBJ2-3; 10 bases align to TRBD2. The J segment lost 2 bases and the V segment lost 5 bases, leaving 4 bases of the junction unmatched. This CDR3 spans 15 amino acids. Germline V gene lookup returns CDR1 MGHDK and CDR2 SYGVNS. The CDR3 sequence is CASSPGTSDTDTQYF. In nucleotides, the CDR3 is TGTGCCAGCAGTCCCGGGACTAGCGACACAGATACGCAGTATTTT.

The V call is TRBV30, the J call TRBJ2-7; D not certain. With 0 bases removed from V and 2 bases from J, the gap between germline ends came to 8 bases. The germline V gene has CDR1 GTSNPN and CDR2 SVGIG (reference sequence). The CDR3 sequence is 13 residues long. The CDR3 loop is CAWSVRRAYEQYF. The CDR3 DNA reads as TGTGCCTGGAGTGTACGGCGCGCCTACGAGCAGTACTTC. Supplemented by reference TRBV30 and TRBJ2-7, the full variable domain reads SQTIHQWPATLVQPVGSPLSLECTVEGTSNPNLYWYRQAAGRGLQLLFYSVGIGQISSEVPQNLSASRPQDRQFILSSKKLLLSDSGFYLCAWSVRRAYEQYFGPGTRLTVT.

This chain links TRBV20-1 with TRBJ1-1, with D perhaps matching TRBD1 (6 bases). The V and J ends lost 6 bases and 8 bases respectively, with 13 bases between them. This CDR3 is 11 amino acids long. The V gene's germline CDR1 is DFQATT and CDR2 SNEGSKA (reference sequence). Written as DNA, the CDR3 is TGCAGTGCCTCCGGACAGCGCGAAGCTTTCTTT. It yields the protein CSASGQREAFF.

The CDR3 DNA reads as TGTGCCAGCAGTTATGCCGATAACTCCTACGAGCAGTACTTC. Its protein is CASSYADNSYEQYF. The rearrangement uses TRBV6-5 and TRBJ2-7, with D uncertain. CDR1 and CDR2 (germline): MNHEY, SVGAGI. The CDR3 is 14 amino acids. V shed 3 bases and J shed 0 bases, with 9 bases lying between them.

This clone was picked up one time. The chain is built from TRBV6-1 and TRBJ2-1; TRBD2 agrees at 7 bases. This CDR3 spans 16 amino acids. Germline V gene sequence: CDR1 MNHNS, CDR2 SASEGT. The trim removed 1 base at V and 3 bases at J, leaving 6 bases unmatched. CDR3 in amino acids: CASSEGGGNFYNEQFF. The CDR3 coding sequence is TGTGCCAGCAGTGAAGGGGGGGGAAATTTCTACAATGAGCAGTTCTTC.

The chain has TRBV11-1 and TRBJ2-2, with D perhaps given as TRBD1 or TRBD2 (5 bases each). The CDR3 runs to 18 residues. The germline V and J ends were trimmed by 4 bases and 5 bases, with 23 bases remaining between them. The germline gives CDR1 SGHAT, CDR2 FQDESV (reference sequence). CDR3 region: CASSSTRGASWGTGELFF. CDR3 in DNA: TGTGCCAGCAGCTCGACCCGAGGGGCTAGCTGGGGGACCGGGGAGCTGTTTTTT. Filled out from reference TRBV11-1 and TRBJ2-2, the complete variable domain reads EAEVAQSPRYKITEKSQAVAFWCDPISGHATLYWYRQILGQGPELLVQFQDESVVDDSQLPKDRFSAERLKGVDSTLKIQPAELGDSAMYLCASSSTRGASWGTGELFFGEGSRLTVL.

This chain uses TRBV7-6 with TRBJ2-7; 8 positions match TRBD2. V lost 5 bases to trimming and J lost 2 bases; unmatched junction nucleotides: 5. Germline CDR1 reads SGHVS; CDR2 reads FNYEAQ. This CDR3 contains 14 residues. DNA for the CDR3: TGTGCCAGCAGCATTAGCGGGGTTCCCTACGAGCAGTACTTC. The encoded protein is CASSISGVPYEQYF.

The rearrangement links TRBV6-6 to TRBJ2-5; TRBD1 matches 7 bases. The CDR3 runs to 15 residues. The germline CDR1 and CDR2 sequences are MNHNY and SVGAGI (reference sequence). J was trimmed by 3 bases and V by 0 bases; bases with no gene match: 4. CDR3 residues: CASSYSGTAKETQYF. In DNA, the CDR3 is TGTGCCAGCAGTTACTCCGGGACAGCCAAAGAGACCCAGTACTTC.

The V gene is TRBV5-1, the J gene TRBJ2-1, with 10 nucleotides matching TRBD2. The length of the CDR3 is 15 residues. With 3 bases clipped from V and 4 bases from J, the junction kept 4 bases outside the gene matches. Germline V CDR1 and CDR2: SGHRS, YFSETQ. The CDR3, as DNA: TGCGCCAGCAGCTCGGGGACTAGCGTATACAATGAGCAGTTCTTC. Protein product: CASSSGTSVYNEQFF. Combining the CDR3 with reference TRBV5-1 and TRBJ2-1 gives the whole variable domain KAGVTQTPRYLIKTRGQQVTLSCSPISGHRSVSWYQQTPGQGLQFLFEYFSETQRNKGNFPGRFSGRQFSNSRSEMNVSTLELGDSALYLCASSSGTSVYNEQFFGPGTRLTVL.

The chain combines TRBV6-5 with TRBJ2-7; maybe TRBD1 (6 bases). V was clipped by 0 bases and J by 3 bases, with 12 bases between them. The CDR3 is 15 residues long. Germline V gene sequence: CDR1 MNHEY, CDR2 SVGAGI. In DNA form, the CDR3 reads TGTGCCAGCAGTTACTCCGACAGGTTAGGCTACGAGCAGTACTTC. Residues: CASSYSDRLGYEQYF.

The J gene is TRBJ2-1, the V gene TRBV2; 8 bases are a match to TRBD2. This CDR3 contains 14 residues. The trim removed 4 bases at V and 5 bases at J, leaving 4 bases unmatched. The V gene's germline CDR1 is SNHLY and CDR2 FYNNEI. CDR3: CASSVTSANNEQFF. The CDR3, as DNA: TGTGCCAGCAGTGTGACTAGCGCGAACAATGAGCAGTTCTTC. The full variable domain, with the rest looked up from reference TRBV2 and TRBJ2-1, is EPEVTQTPSHQVTQMGQEVILRCVPISNHLYFYWYRQILGQKVEFLVSFYNNEISEKSEIFDDQFSVERPDGSNFTLKIRSTKLEDSAMYFCASSVTSANNEQFFGPGTRLTVL.

The chain recombines TRBV6-1 with TRBJ2-2; D is uncertain. The germline gives CDR1 MNHNS, CDR2 SASEGT. This CDR3 has 15 residues. Deletions cut 2 bases from V and 1 base from J, with 8 bases between. The CDR3 DNA is TGTGCCAGCAGTGAACAGGACGGGAACACCGGGGAGCTGTTTTTT. This translates into CASSEQDGNTGELFF.

The chain uses TRBV30 and TRBJ1-2, with 7 bases fitting TRBD1. Germline CDR1 GTSNPN, CDR2 SVGIG (reference sequence). V dropped 7 bases and J dropped 3; count of bases not matched to a gene: 11. The CDR3 runs 14 residues. The CDR3 sequence: CAYRARGSDYGYTF. DNA for the CDR3: TGTGCCTACAGAGCCAGGGGGAGTGACTATGGCTACACCTTC.

The V call is TRBV7-9, the J call TRBJ1-1, with a possible D match to TRBD1 (5 bases). Germline V gene sequence: CDR1 SEHNR, CDR2 FQNEAQ (reference sequence). This CDR3 spans 15 amino acids. V was pared by 7 bases and J by 0 bases, with 15 bases between. The CDR3 protein is CASKWGSQMNTEAFF. The CDR3 bases are TGTGCCAGCAAATGGGGGTCTCAGATGAACACTGAAGCTTTCTTT.

In its sample, this clone was seen once. The genes are TRBV7-9 and TRBJ2-3; tentative D call: TRBD2 (6 bases). From germline, CDR1 is SEHNR and CDR2 FQNEAQ (reference sequence). The V end lost 6 bases, the J end lost 4 bases, and 14 bases lay between the germline ends. The CDR3 consists of 14 residues. DNA for the CDR3: TGTGCCAGCAGTCAAGGAGCGGGTTCAGATACGCAGTATTTT. It yields the protein CASSQGAGSDTQYF.

The rearrangement links TRBV6-4 to TRBJ2-1; 9 nucleotides agree with TRBD2. The CDR3 sequence is 16 residues long. Germline V gives CDR1 MRHNA, CDR2 SNTAGT. Unmatched junction bases numbered 10, after V lost 4 bases and J lost 6 bases. The CDR3 bases are TGTGCCAGCAGTGCCCGGTCTCTAGCGGGAACCAATGAGCAGTTCTTC. Encoded protein: CASSARSLAGTNEQFF.

The genes are TRBV7-2 and TRBJ2-5; TRBD1 might be the D (6 bases). The CDR3 totals 14 residues. Looked up from germline, CDR1 is SGHTA and CDR2 is FQGNSA. V lost 4 bases, J lost 0 bases, and 9 bases lay in between. CDR3 bases: TGTGCCAGCAGCTCTAGGGGGTACCAAGAGACCCAGTACTTC. It encodes CASSSRGYQETQYF.

The chain is built from TRBV18 and TRBJ2-7, with 9 nucleotides matching TRBD1. The CDR3 is made up of 15 amino acids. V shed 2 bases and J 4 bases; nucleotides not matched to a gene: 6. CDR1 and CDR2 (germline): KGHSH, LQKENI. The CDR3 spells CASSPGGQGKYEQYF. The CDR3 nucleotides read TGTGCCAGCTCACCAGGGGGACAGGGTAAATACGAGCAGTACTTC.

This clone was counted a single time. The chain employs TRBV29-1 and TRBJ2-1; D remains ambiguous. Trimming took off 4 bases at V and 0 bases at J, with 16 bases between the two ends. The CDR3 loop spans 16 amino acids. Germline CDR1 reads SQVTM; CDR2 reads ANQGSEA. As DNA, the CDR3 is TGCAGCGTTGGAACCCCTGAGAGAAGCTCCTACAATGAGCAGTTCTTC. This codes for CSVGTPERSSYNEQFF.

This clone turned up a few times. The chain employs TRBV18 and TRBJ2-3, with no clear D. CDR3 length: 14 residues. The germline gives CDR1 KGHSH, CDR2 LQKENI. Between the trimmed V and J ends, which lost 4 bases and 0 bases, there was a span of 8 bases. As DNA, the CDR3 is TGTGCCAGCTCACAATCTGCTAGCACAGATACGCAGTATTTT. Its translation is CASSQSASTDTQYF.

The chain uses TRBV30 and TRBJ2-6; D unresolved. This CDR3 region has 13 residues. The V gene lost 1 base and the J gene lost 4 bases, with 5 bases spanning the gap. CDR1 is GTSNPN and CDR2 is SVGIG in the germline V gene (reference sequence). The CDR3 DNA reads as TGTGCCTGGAGTGATGGGGGGGCCAACGTCCTGACTTTC. The encoded protein is CAWSDGGANVLTF.

The J gene is TRBJ2-3, the V gene TRBV2; 11 nucleotides line up with TRBD2. CDR1 and CDR2 from the germline V gene are SNHLY and FYNNEI. V lost 5 bases to trimming and J lost 1 base; unmatched junction nucleotides: 11. The CDR3 contains 18 residues. The CDR3 reads CASSLNPLLAGGTDTQYF. For the CDR3, the DNA is TGTGCCAGCAGTCTCAATCCCTTACTAGCGGGAGGCACAGATACGCAGTATTTT.

The V call is TRBV7-9, the J call TRBJ1-2, with TRBD1 matching 7 bases. This CDR3 spans 13 amino acids. Looked up from germline, CDR1 is SEHNR and CDR2 is FQNEAQ (reference sequence). Trimming took 5 bases from V and 5 from J; bases not matched to a gene: 5. CDR3 residues: CASSKDREYGYTF. The CDR3 DNA reads as TGTGCCAGCAGCAAAGACAGGGAGTATGGCTACACCTTC.

The chain uses TRBV5-1 and TRBJ2-2; 8 bases match TRBD1. Looked up from germline, CDR1 is SGHRS and CDR2 is YFSETQ. CDR3 length: 15 amino acids. The J segment lost 4 bases and the V segment lost 2 bases, leaving 4 bases of the junction unmatched. CDR3 nucleotide sequence: TGCGCCAGCAGCTTAGACAGGGGCGGCACCGGGGAGCTGTTTTTT. As protein: CASSLDRGGTGELFF.

The V call is TRBV14, the J call TRBJ1-2, with D maybe TRBD1 (5 bases). The CDR3 covers 15 residues. The V gene's germline CDR1 is SGHDN and CDR2 FVKESK. V was pared by 0 bases and J by 4 bases, with 12 bases between. Here the CDR3 DNA reads TGTGCCAGCAGCCAAGATCAGCAGGGTGGCTATGGCTACACCTTC. It is translated as CASSQDQQGGYGYTF. The full variable domain, in which reference TRBV14 and TRBJ1-2 provide the parts outside the CDR3, is EAGVTQFPSHSVIEKGQTVTLRCDPISGHDNLYWYRRVMGKEIKFLLHFVKESKQDESGMPNNRFLAERTGGTYSTLKVQPAELEDSGVYFCASSQDQQGGYGYTFGSGTRLTVV.